The 13 T cell receptor beta chains presented below share a single source sample, sequenced in a study of shared clonotypes between healthy human individuals. Measured with immunoSEQ multiplex PCR; TCRdb has only the in-frame clones, and not every one. The sample shows roughly 500,000 clones, more than 95% of them seen only once. Sequences were obtained from naive CD4+ T cells sorted from blood. Indicated subset: CD45RA+ positively selected. All receptors derive from a woman in her thirties in good health.

The chain couples TRBV11-2 to TRBJ1-1; D is possibly TRBD1 (5 bases). CDR3 length equals 15 residues. The germline gives CDR1 SGHAT, CDR2 FQNNGV. With 4 bases removed from V and 0 bases from J, the gap between germline ends came to 12 bases. CDR3 bases: TGTGCCAGCAGCTCCCGGGACGGCATGAACACTGAAGCTTTCTTT. Protein product: CASSSRDGMNTEAFF. Full variable domain (remainder filled in from reference TRBV11-2 and TRBJ1-1): EAGVAQSPRYKIIEKRQSVAFWCNPISGHATLYWYQQILGQGPKLLIQFQNNGVVDDSQLPKDRFSAERLKGVDSTLKIQPAKLEDSAVYLCASSSRDGMNTEAFFGQGTRLTVV.

This rearrangement joins TRBV19 to TRBJ2-7; a weak D match, TRBD1 (5 bases). Germline V gives CDR1 LNHDA, CDR2 SQIVND (reference sequence). Between the trimmed V and J ends, which lost 4 bases and 2 bases, there was a span of 12 bases. This CDR3 is built from 14 residues. This chain's CDR3 is CASSTPQGTYEQYF. In DNA, the CDR3 is TGTGCCAGTAGTACACCTCAGGGAACCTACGAGCAGTACTTC.

This chain joins TRBV23-1 and TRBJ1-3; D is undetermined. TRBV23-1 is designated an ORF whose function remains uncertain. V was shortened by 3 bases and J by 2 bases, with 17 bases between the two germline ends. The CDR3 spans 17 residues. The CDR3 coding sequence is TGCGCCAGCAGTCACTCAAGGACCCGATGTACTGGAAACACCATATATTTT. This sequence encodes CASSHSRTRCTGNTIYF.

V and J are TRBV5-6 and TRBJ2-1; 12 bases align to TRBD2. This CDR3 comprises 16 residues. CDR1 is SGHDT and CDR2 is YYEEEE in the germline V gene. J was trimmed by 9 bases and V by 4 bases; bases with no gene match: 11. The CDR3 region has the DNA TGTGCCAGCAGCCGGACCCGGACTAGCGGGACAGGTGAGCAGTTCTTC. This sequence encodes CASSRTRTSGTGEQFF.

The rearrangement links TRBV11-2 to TRBJ2-7; 9 nucleotides agree with TRBD2. The CDR3 runs to 14 residues. J lost 7 bases, V lost 5 bases, and 9 bases had no gene match. Germline V gene data show CDR1 as SGHAT and CDR2 as FQNNGV. The CDR3 DNA reads TGTGCCAGCAGCCGTAGCGGGAGCGTGGGGGAGCAGTACTTC. Residues: CASSRSGSVGEQYF.

This rearrangement joins TRBV2 to TRBJ2-3, with D unclear. The CDR3 totals 15 residues. The germline gives CDR1 SNHLY, CDR2 FYNNEI. V was trimmed by 4 bases and J by 2 bases, leaving 13 bases between them. This CDR3 is CASSGMSIYTDTQYF. The CDR3 nucleotides are TGTGCCAGCAGTGGTATGTCTATATACACAGATACGCAGTATTTT.

The chain recombines TRBV28 with TRBJ1-5; TRBD1 is a possible D gene (5 bases). Germline V gene lookup returns CDR1 MDHEN and CDR2 SYDVKM. V lost 7 bases and J lost 0, with 16 bases in between. This CDR3 has 16 residues. DNA of the CDR3: TGTGCCAGCACCCCCAGGGTCGGTAATAGCAATCAGCCCCAGCATTTT. Protein product: CASTPRVGNSNQPQHF.

V usage is TRBV28 and J usage is TRBJ2-3; 9 positions match TRBD2. The germline V gene has CDR1 MDHEN and CDR2 SYDVKM. This CDR3 has 16 amino acids. The junction had 9 bases not matched to a gene; V was cut back by 3 bases and J by 5 bases. The CDR3 spells CASSFPWTSDQDTQYF. The DNA of the CDR3 is TGTGCCAGCAGTTTCCCCTGGACTAGCGATCAAGATACGCAGTATTTT.

The chain joins TRBV27 to TRBJ2-1; D gene ambiguous. Trimming left V 6 bases short and J 1 base short, with 7 bases between. The CDR3 runs to 13 residues. Germline V lookup: CDR1 MNHEY, CDR2 SMNVEV (reference sequence). The DNA for the CDR3 is TGTGCCAGCAGCGCGAGATCCTACAATGAGCAGTTCTTC. Encoded protein: CASSARSYNEQFF.

This clone has just one count. CDR3 bases: TGTGCCAGCAGCCGGACTAGCGGGAGACATGGTTCAGATACGCAGTATTTT. Translated, it gives CASSRTSGRHGSDTQYF. V gene TRBV7-9 combines with J gene TRBJ2-3, with 13 bases fitting TRBD2. The CDR3 consists of 17 residues. Unmatched junction bases numbered 9, after V lost 5 bases and J lost 4 bases. Germline V lookup: CDR1 SEHNR, CDR2 FQNEAQ (reference sequence). Using reference TRBV7-9 and TRBJ2-3 for the parts outside the CDR3, the full variable domain is DTGVSQNPRHKITKRGQNVTFRCDPISEHNRLYWYRQTLGQGPEFLTYFQNEAQLEKSRLLSDRFSAERPKGSFSTLEIQRTEQGDSAMYLCASSRTSGRHGSDTQYFGPGTRLTVL.

The CDR3 DNA reads as TGTGCCATCAGTGAGTCGCCCGCAGATACGCAGTATTTT. Protein product: CAISESPADTQYF. The V gene is TRBV10-3, the J gene TRBJ2-3, with unresolved D. This CDR3 region has 13 residues. The V end was cut by 0 bases, the J end by 4 bases, with 5 bases between. Germline CDR1 and CDR2: ENHRY and SYGVKD.

This clone came up once. V is TRBV7-2 and J is TRBJ2-5, with 7 bases fitting TRBD1. This CDR3 is 13 amino acids long. J was trimmed by 2 bases and V by 8 bases; bases with no gene match: 5. The germline CDR1 and CDR2 sequences are SGHTA and FQGNSA. The CDR3 DNA is TGTGCCAGCCGAAGGGGGCGTCAAGAGACCCAGTACTTC. Amino acids: CASRRGRQETQYF. Combining the CDR3 with reference TRBV7-2 and TRBJ2-5 gives the whole variable domain GAGVSQSPSNKVTEKGKDVELRCDPISGHTALYWYRQSLGQGLEFLIYFQGNSAPDKSGLPSDRFSAERTGGSVSTLTIQRTQQEDSAVYLCASRRGRQETQYFGPGTRLLVL.

The rearrangement joins TRBV18 to TRBJ2-7; D not resolved. Germline V gene data show CDR1 as KGHSH and CDR2 as LQKENI. CDR3 size: 13 residues. Between the trimmed V and J ends, which lost 4 bases and 2 bases, there was a span of 9 bases. CDR3 sequence: CASSLGAAYEQYF. The CDR3 region has the DNA TGTGCCAGCTCACTTGGAGCCGCCTACGAGCAGTACTTC. The full variable domain, completed using reference TRBV18 and TRBJ2-7, is NAGVMQNPRHLVRRRGQEARLRCSPMKGHSHVYWYRQLPEEGLKFMVYLQKENIIDESGMPKERFSAEFPKEGPSILRIQQVVRGDSAAYFCASSLGAAYEQYFGPGTRLTVT.